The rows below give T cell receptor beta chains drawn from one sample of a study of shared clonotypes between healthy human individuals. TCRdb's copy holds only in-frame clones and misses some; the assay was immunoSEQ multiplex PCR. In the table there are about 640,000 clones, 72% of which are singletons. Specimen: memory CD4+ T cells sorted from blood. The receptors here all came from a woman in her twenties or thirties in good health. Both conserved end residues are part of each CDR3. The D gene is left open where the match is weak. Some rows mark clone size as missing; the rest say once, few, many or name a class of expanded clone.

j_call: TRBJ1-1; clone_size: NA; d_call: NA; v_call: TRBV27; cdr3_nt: TGTGCCAGCAGTTTACTGGGGGCAAGTGGTACTGAAGCTTTCTTT; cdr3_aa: CASSLLGASGTEAFF
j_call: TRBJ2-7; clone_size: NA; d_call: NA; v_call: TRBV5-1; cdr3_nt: TGCGCCAGCAGCTTATCATCCCCCCCCCACGAGCAGTACTTC; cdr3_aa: CASSLSSPPHEQYF
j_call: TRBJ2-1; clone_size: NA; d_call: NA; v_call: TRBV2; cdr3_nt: TGTGCCAGCAAATCCCGCGGCTACAATGAGCAGTTCTTC; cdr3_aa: CASKSRGYNEQFF
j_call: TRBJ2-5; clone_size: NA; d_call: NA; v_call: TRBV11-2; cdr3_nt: TGTGCCAGCAGCATCCGACAGGGCGGGGGGGAGACCCAGTACTTC; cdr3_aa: CASSIRQGGGETQYF
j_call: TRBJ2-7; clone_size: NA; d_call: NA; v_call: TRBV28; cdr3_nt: TGTGCCAGCAGCGCGGAGTTGGGGGCCGAGCAGTACTTC; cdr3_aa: CASSAELGAEQYF
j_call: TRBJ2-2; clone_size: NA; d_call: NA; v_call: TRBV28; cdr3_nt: TGTGCCAGCGCTAGAGGGGACACCGGGGAGCTGTTTTTT; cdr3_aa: CASARGDTGELFF
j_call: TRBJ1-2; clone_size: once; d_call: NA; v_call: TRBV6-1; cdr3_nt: TGTGCCAGCAGTCAGGCCTTCTATGGCTACACCTTC; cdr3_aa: CASSQAFYGYTF
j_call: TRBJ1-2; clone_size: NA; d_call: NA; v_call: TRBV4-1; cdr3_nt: TGCGCCAGCAGCCCGAGAGGGAGTTTCGATGGCTACACCTTC; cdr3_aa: CASSPRGSFDGYTF
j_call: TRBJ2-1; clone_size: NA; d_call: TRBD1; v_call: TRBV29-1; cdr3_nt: TGCAGCGCTGAGACAGGGGCAGGGTCCTACAATGAGCAGTTCTTC; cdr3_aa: CSAETGAGSYNEQFF
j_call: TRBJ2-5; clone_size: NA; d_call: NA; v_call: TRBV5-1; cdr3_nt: TGCGCCAGCAGCTCCAGGGTTCAAGAGACCCAGTACTTC; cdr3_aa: CASSSRVQETQYF
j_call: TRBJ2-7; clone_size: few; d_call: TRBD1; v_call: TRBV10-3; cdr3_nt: TGTGCCATCAGACCGACAGGGGCTGGGGAGCAGTACTTC; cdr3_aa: CAIRPTGAGEQYF
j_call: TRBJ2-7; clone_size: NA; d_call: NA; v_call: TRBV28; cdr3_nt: TGTGCCAGCAGCATTAACGTCCTAATTGAGGGCGAGCAGTACTTC; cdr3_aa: CASSINVLIEGEQYF
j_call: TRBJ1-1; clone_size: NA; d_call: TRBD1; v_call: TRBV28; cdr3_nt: TGTGCCAGCACCACCCCCCGGGACAGAGTGAACACTGAAGCTTTCTTT; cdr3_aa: CASTTPRDRVNTEAFF
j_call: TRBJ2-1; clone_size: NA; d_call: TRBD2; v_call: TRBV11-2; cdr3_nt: TGTGCCAGCAGCTTAGTTCGCGGGAGGGCCCACAATGAGCAGTTCTTC; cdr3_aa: CASSLVRGRAHNEQFF
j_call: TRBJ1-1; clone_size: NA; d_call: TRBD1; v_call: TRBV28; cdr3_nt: TGTGCCAGCAGTTCATACAGGGGGAGTGTGAACACTGAAGCTTTCTTT; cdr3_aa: CASSSYRGSVNTEAFF
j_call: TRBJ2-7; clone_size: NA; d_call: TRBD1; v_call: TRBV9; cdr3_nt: TGTGCCAGCAGCGTAAGGCAGGGGGACTCCTACGAGCAGTACTTC; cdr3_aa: CASSVRQGDSYEQYF
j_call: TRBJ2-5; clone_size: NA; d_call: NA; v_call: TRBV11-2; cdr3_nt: TGTGCCAGCAGCTTATTTGTAGGGGGTGAGACCCAGTACTTC; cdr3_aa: CASSLFVGGETQYF
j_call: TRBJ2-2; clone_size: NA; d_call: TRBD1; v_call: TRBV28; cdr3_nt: TGTGCCAGCCAGATACAGGGGACCGGGGAGCTGTTTTTT; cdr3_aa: CASQIQGTGELFF
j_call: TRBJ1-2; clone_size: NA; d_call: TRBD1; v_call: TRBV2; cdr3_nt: TGTGCCAGCAGTTCCCGACCGGGACAGGGGGTATCTGGCTACACCTTC; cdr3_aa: CASSSRPGQGVSGYTF
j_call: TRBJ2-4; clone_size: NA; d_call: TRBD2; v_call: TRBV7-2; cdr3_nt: TGTGCCAGCAGCTTACGGGAGCGGGAGTGGGCCAAAAACATTCAGTACTTC; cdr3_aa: CASSLREREWAKNIQYF
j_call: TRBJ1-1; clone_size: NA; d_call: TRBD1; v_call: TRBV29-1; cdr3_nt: TGCAGCGTTGGGGGACAGGTCAACACTGAAGCTTTCTTT; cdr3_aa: CSVGGQVNTEAFF
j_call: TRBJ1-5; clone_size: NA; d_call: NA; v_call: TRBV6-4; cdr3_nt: TGTGCCAGCAGTGTCCAGACCAATCAGCCCCAGCATTTT; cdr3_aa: CASSVQTNQPQHF
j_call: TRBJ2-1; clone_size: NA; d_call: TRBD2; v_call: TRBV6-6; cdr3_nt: TGTGCCAGCAGGTGGACTAGCGGGAGCAATGAGCAGTTCTTC; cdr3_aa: CASRWTSGSNEQFF
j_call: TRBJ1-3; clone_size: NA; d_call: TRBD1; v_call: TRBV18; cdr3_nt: TGTGCCAGCTCCCCGACAGGGGACCCTGGAAACACCATATATTTT; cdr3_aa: CASSPTGDPGNTIYF
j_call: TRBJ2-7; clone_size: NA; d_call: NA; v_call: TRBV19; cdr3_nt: TGTGCCAGTAGTATTCGTGGCGAGCAGTACTTC; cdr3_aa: CASSIRGEQYF
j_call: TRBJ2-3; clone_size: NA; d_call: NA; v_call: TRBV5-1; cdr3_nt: TGCGCCAGCAGCTTATCCTCCCGTGCAGATACGCAGTATTTT; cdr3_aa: CASSLSSRADTQYF
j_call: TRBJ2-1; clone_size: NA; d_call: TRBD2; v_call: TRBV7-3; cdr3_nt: TGTGCCAGCAGCTTAGGACTAGCGGGAGGCCAATACAATGAGCAGTTCTTC; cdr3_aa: CASSLGLAGGQYNEQFF
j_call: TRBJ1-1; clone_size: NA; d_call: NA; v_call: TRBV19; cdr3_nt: TGTGCCAGTAGTATATTTGCCAGGGGAGGTCCTGAAGCTTTCTTT; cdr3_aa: CASSIFARGGPEAFF
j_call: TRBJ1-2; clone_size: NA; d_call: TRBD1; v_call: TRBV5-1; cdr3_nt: TGCGCCAGCAGCTTGAACAGGGGACTAACGGCTGGCGATGGCTACACCTTC; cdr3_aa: CASSLNRGLTAGDGYTF
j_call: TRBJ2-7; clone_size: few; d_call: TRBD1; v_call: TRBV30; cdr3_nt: TGTGCCTGGAGCCGACAGGGGGTGAGGTCCTACGAGCAGTACTTC; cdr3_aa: CAWSRQGVRSYEQYF
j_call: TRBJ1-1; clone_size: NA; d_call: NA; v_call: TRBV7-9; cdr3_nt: TGTGCCAGCAGCTCCCGTGCCTCGGGGCCGAACACTGAAGCTTTCTTT; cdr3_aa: CASSSRASGPNTEAFF
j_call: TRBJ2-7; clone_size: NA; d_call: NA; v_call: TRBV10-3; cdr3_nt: TGTGCCATCAGTGAGCCCAACACCTACGAGCAGTACTTC; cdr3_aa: CAISEPNTYEQYF
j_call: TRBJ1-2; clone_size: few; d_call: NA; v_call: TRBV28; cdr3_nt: TGTGCCAGCAGACAGGGACGTAACCACTATGGCTACACCTTC; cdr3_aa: CASRQGRNHYGYTF
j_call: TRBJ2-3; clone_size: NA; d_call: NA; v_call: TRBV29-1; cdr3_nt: TGCAGCGTTGAACTAGGGGGCACAGATACGCAGTATTTT; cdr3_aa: CSVELGGTDTQYF
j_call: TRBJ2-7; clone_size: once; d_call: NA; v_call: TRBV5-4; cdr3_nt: TGTGCCAGCAGCTTGGAGGCAGGCCCGCAGTACTTC; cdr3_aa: CASSLEAGPQYF
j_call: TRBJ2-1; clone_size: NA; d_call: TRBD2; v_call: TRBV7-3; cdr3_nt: TGTGCCAGCAGCACGTCTAGCGGGAGTGATGAGCAGTTCTTC; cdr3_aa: CASSTSSGSDEQFF
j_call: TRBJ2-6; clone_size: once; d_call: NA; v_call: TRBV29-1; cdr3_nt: TGCAGCGTTGTCAGGTCTGGGGCCAACGTCCTGACTTTC; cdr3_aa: CSVVRSGANVLTF
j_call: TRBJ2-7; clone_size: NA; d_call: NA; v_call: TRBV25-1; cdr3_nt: TGTGCCAGCAGTGAACGGGGGACCGGCGAGCAGTACTTC; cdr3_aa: CASSERGTGEQYF
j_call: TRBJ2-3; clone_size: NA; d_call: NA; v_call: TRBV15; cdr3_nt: TGTGCCACCAGCAGAGGGAGGGGCGGGCCAGATACGCAGTATTTT; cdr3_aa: CATSRGRGGPDTQYF
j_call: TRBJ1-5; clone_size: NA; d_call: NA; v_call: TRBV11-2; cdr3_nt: TGTGCCAGCAGCTTAGGCACAGGGCTGCGTCAGCCCCAGCATTTT; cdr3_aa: CASSLGTGLRQPQHF
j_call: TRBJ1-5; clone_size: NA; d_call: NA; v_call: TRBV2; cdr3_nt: TGTGCCAGCAGTGAAGCGCTCACCAATCAGCCCCAGCATTTT; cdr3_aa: CASSEALTNQPQHF
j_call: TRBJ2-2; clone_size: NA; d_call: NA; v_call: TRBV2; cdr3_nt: TGTGCCAGCAGTGGCCGCGGAGGGAACACCGGGGAGCTGTTTTTT; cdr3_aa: CASSGRGGNTGELFF
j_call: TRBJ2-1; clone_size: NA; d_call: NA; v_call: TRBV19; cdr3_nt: TGTGCCAGTAGATCTGGTTGGAGCCTGGCGACTGAGCAGTTCTTC; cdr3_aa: CASRSGWSLATEQFF
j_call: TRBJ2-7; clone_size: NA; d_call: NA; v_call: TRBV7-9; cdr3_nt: TGTGCCAGCAGCTTAGCGGGGGCGCCTCACGAGCAGTACTTC; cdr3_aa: CASSLAGAPHEQYF
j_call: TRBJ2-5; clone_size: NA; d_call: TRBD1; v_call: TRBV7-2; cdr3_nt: TGTGCCAGCAGCTTAAACTCGAGGGGGCTACAAGAGACCCAGTACTTC; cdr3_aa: CASSLNSRGLQETQYF
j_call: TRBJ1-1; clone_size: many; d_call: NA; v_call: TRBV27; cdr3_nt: TGTGCCAGCAGTCCCCGACAGGAGAGGGGGGACACTGAAGCTTTCTTT; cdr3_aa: CASSPRQERGDTEAFF
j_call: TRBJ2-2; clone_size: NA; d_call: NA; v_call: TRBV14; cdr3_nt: TGTGCCAGCAGCCAAGTTAATGGGAACACCGGGGAGCTGTTTTTT; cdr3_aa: CASSQVNGNTGELFF
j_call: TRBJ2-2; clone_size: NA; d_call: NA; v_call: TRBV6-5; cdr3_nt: TGTGCCAGCAAGGCCGGAAACACCGGGGAGCTGTTTTTT; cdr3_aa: CASKAGNTGELFF
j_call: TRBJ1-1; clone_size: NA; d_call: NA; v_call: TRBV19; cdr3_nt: TGTGCCAGTAGTATAGGGGGGGCCCTGGCTGAAGCTTTCTTT; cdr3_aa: CASSIGGALAEAFF
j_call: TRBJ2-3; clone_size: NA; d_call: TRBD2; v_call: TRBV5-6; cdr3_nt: TGTGCCAGCGGTTTCCGGACTAGCGGCACAGATACGCAGTATTTT; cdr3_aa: CASGFRTSGTDTQYF
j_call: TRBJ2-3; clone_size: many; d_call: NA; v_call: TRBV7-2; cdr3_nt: TGTGCCAGCAGCTTGGGGGGAATCACAGATACGCAGTATTTT; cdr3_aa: CASSLGGITDTQYF
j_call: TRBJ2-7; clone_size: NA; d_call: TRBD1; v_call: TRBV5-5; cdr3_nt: TGTGCCAGCAGCCTGAACAGGGGGCCCTCCTACGAGCAGTACTTC; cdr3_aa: CASSLNRGPSYEQYF
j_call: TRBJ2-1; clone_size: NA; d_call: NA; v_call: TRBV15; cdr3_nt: TGTGCCACCAGCAGAGGTAGCTCCCGTAATGAGCAGTTCTTC; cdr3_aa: CATSRGSSRNEQFF
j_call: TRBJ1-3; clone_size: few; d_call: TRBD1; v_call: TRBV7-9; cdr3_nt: TGTGCCAGCAGCATGGACAGGAAGATTGGAAACACCATATATTTT; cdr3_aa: CASSMDRKIGNTIYF